This T cell receptor beta chain was recorded in a study of molecular identifiers for immune sequencing clone quantification. TCRdb redid the calling of the PCR reads with MiXCR, one entry per CDR3 protein. Among about 320,000 distinct CDR3 sequences listed, about a fifth were seen once. As for this clonotype: Without the conserved terminal phenylalanine or tryptophan, this CDR3 likely stems from a read error.

Sequencing was done on a sample of naive CD8+ T cells from blood, with Jurkat cell RNA spiked in. The subset: FACS-sorted CD8+CD4-CCR7+CD45RA+ naive T cells. The sequence was collected from a human donor in good health. Some libraries in this study had Jurkat cell RNA spiked in.

The DNA of the CDR3 is TGTGCCAGCAGCTTGAGTGAGTTCCAAGAGACCCAGTACTTA. This gives the protein CASSLSEFQETQYL. The rearrangement links TRBV11-2 to TRBJ2-5; D not certain. Deletions cut 3 bases from V and 1 base from J, with 9 bases between. Germline V lookup: CDR1 SGHAT, CDR2 FQNNGV. CDR3 length equals 14 residues.